This entry lists 14 T cell receptor beta chains sequenced from one sample in a study of OX40 agonist ivuxolimab in advanced cancers. The method was immunoSEQ multiplex PCR; TCRdb's version includes in-frame clones alone and lacks a portion of them. The sample records about 40,000 clones, approximately 85% being singletons. Here the sequenced sample was CD4+ or CD8+ T cells sorted from blood, taken in a trial of the OX40 agonist ivuxolimab. These receptors originate from an adult with an advanced solid tumor such as melanoma, head and neck, liver or kidney cancer.

The J gene is TRBJ1-1, the V gene TRBV29-1; TRBD1 matches 7 bases. V gave up 3 bases and J gave up 6 bases; unmatched junction bases: 4. The CDR3 sequence is 12 residues long. Germline CDR1 reads SQVTM; CDR2 reads ANQGSEA. CDR3 in DNA: TGCAGCGTTGAGGGCCAGGGGGCTGAAGCTTTCTTT. It translates to CSVEGQGAEAFF.

This clone turned up a few times. The V gene is TRBV14, the J gene TRBJ1-2, with D possibly matching TRBD1 (5 bases). V was shortened by 1 base and J by 4 bases, with 10 bases between the two germline ends. The CDR3 runs 14 residues. The V gene's germline CDR1 is SGHDN and CDR2 FVKESK. This CDR3 reads CASSQVDSIYGYTF. The DNA of the CDR3 is TGTGCCAGCAGCCAAGTAGACAGTATCTATGGCTACACCTTC. The full variable domain, completed using reference TRBV14 and TRBJ1-2, is EAGVTQFPSHSVIEKGQTVTLRCDPISGHDNLYWYRRVMGKEIKFLLHFVKESKQDESGMPNNRFLAERTGGTYSTLKVQPAELEDSGVYFCASSQVDSIYGYTFGSGTRLTVV.

The genes are TRBV7-2 and TRBJ1-5; D unresolved. The V end was cut by 4 bases, the J end by 4 bases, with 14 bases between. The germline CDR1 and CDR2 sequences are SGHTA and FQGNSA. This CDR3 is 15 amino acids long. For the CDR3, the DNA is TGTGCCAGCAGCTCCGGACTGGGGTGGAATCAGCCCCAGCATTTT. As protein: CASSSGLGWNQPQHF.

CDR3 in DNA: TGCGCCAGCAGCCAAGCCAGGGCCGGGGAGCTGTTTTTT. Protein: CASSQARAGELFF. V and J are TRBV4-3 and TRBJ2-2; possible D gene TRBD1, 5 bases. The CDR3 is 13 residues long. V gave up 1 base and J gave up 6 bases, with 6 bases separating them. Germline V gene data show CDR1 as LGHNA and CDR2 as YSLEER.

The chain joins TRBV7-6 to TRBJ1-1, with D uncertain. Per the germline V gene, CDR1 is SGHVS and CDR2 is FNYEAQ. This CDR3 region has 15 residues. V was cut by 1 base and J by 0 bases, with 9 bases left in between. The chain's CDR3 is CASSLGHSMNTEAFF. CDR3 DNA: TGTGCCAGCAGCTTAGGACATAGCATGAACACTGAAGCTTTCTTT.

The chain has TRBV15 and TRBJ1-2, with a possible D match to TRBD1 (5 bases). Per germline, CDR1 LNHNV and CDR2 YYDKDF (reference sequence). CDR3 length: 17 residues. Deletions cut 5 bases from V and 2 bases from J, with 21 bases between. The DNA for the CDR3 is TGTGCCACCAGCCGAGGCAGGGCAGCGGGACTAAACTATGGCTACACCTTC. Its protein product is CATSRGRAAGLNYGYTF. Full variable domain (remainder filled in from reference TRBV15 and TRBJ1-2): DAMVIQNPRYQVTQFGKPVTLSCSQTLNHNVMYWYQQKSSQAPKLLFHYYDKDFNNEADTPDNFQSRRPNTSFCFLDIRSPGLGDTAMYLCATSRGRAAGLNYGYTFGSGTRLTVV.

This chain joins TRBV7-6 and TRBJ2-3, with 10 bases aligning to TRBD1. Germline V gives CDR1 SGHVS, CDR2 FNYEAQ. After removal of 8 bases from V and 4 bases from J, the junction contained 6 bases not matched to a gene. There are 14 residues in the CDR3. The CDR3 coding sequence is TGTGCCAGCTCGGGACAGGGGCTCTCAGATACGCAGTATTTT. Translating gives CASSGQGLSDTQYF.

The chain combines TRBV11-3 with TRBJ2-1; D ambiguous. The CDR3 loop spans 15 amino acids. V was pared by 4 bases and J by 3 bases, with 13 bases between. CDR1 and CDR2 from the germline V gene are SGHNT and YENEEA. CDR3 loop: CASSSSDQVYNEQFF. DNA for the CDR3: TGTGCCAGCAGCTCCAGCGATCAAGTCTACAATGAGCAGTTCTTC.

The rearrangement joins TRBV30 to TRBJ2-1, with 7 positions matching TRBD1. The junction had 15 bases not matched to a gene; V was cut back by 5 bases and J by 8 bases. CDR1 is GTSNPN, CDR2 SVGIG, per germline (reference sequence). This CDR3 contains 15 residues. The CDR3 DNA reads TGTGCCTGGGGCTGGGGGCAGGGGGTCCCCGATGAGCAGTTCTTC. As protein: CAWGWGQGVPDEQFF.

A few counts support this clone. The chain is built from TRBV30 and TRBJ1-1; a weak D match, TRBD1 (6 bases). V lost 0 bases, J lost 3 bases, and 11 bases lay in between. The CDR3 sequence is 14 residues long. CDR1 and CDR2 from the germline V gene are GTSNPN and SVGIG (reference sequence). Here the CDR3 DNA reads TGTGCCTGGAGTGTACAGGGTGTACACACTGAAGCTTTCTTT. Translating gives CAWSVQGVHTEAFF.

The rearrangement uses TRBV10-3 and TRBJ1-1; tentatively, D is TRBD1 (6 bases). Germline V gene data show CDR1 as ENHRY and CDR2 as SYGVKD. Trimming took 11 bases from V and 5 from J, leaving 21 bases between them. This CDR3 is 14 amino acids long. CDR3 region: CAVRGGSGRTEAFF. CDR3 nucleotide sequence: TGTGCCGTAAGAGGGGGGTCGGGTAGGACTGAAGCTTTCTTT.

The rearrangement uses TRBV13 and TRBJ1-1; D gene uncertain. Looked up from germline, CDR1 is PRHDT and CDR2 is FYEKMQ (reference sequence). V gave up 3 bases and J gave up 1 base, with 9 bases separating them. The CDR3 consists of 14 residues. This CDR3 reads CASSFSGPNTEAFF. DNA of the CDR3: TGTGCCAGCAGCTTTTCCGGGCCGAACACTGAAGCTTTCTTT.

The CDR3 DNA is TGTGCCGGAAGCAGGTGGCTAGCTACTGGATACGAGCAGTACTTC. Encoded protein: CAGSRWLATGYEQYF. J is TRBJ2-5 and V is TRBV2, with D possibly being TRBD2 (5 bases). The DNA end lines up better with TRBJ2-7; the J call may be wrong. The CDR3 is 15 residues long. Germline V gene sequence: CDR1 SNHLY, CDR2 FYNNEI.

The rearrangement joins TRBV18 to TRBJ2-4; TRBD2 agrees at 7 bases. The CDR3 consists of 18 residues. The J segment lost 0 bases and the V segment lost 3 bases, leaving 11 bases of the junction unmatched. CDR1 KGHSH and CDR2 LQKENI come from the germline V gene. CDR3 DNA: TGTGCCAGCTCACCCGGGGACTACCGGGGTCTAGCCAAAAACATTCAGTACTTC. It yields the protein CASSPGDYRGLAKNIQYF.